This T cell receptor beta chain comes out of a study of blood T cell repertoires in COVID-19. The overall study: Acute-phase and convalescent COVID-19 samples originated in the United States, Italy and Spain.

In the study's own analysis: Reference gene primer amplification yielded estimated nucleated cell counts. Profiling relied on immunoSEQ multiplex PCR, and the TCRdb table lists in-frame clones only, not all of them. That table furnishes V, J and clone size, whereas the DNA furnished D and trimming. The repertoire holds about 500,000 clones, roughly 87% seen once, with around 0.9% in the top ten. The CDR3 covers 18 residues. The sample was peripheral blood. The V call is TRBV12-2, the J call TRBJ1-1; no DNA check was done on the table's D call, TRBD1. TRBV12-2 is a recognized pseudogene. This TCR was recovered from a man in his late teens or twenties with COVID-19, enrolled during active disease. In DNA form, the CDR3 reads TGTGCAAGCAACGAATCCGGGACAGGAAAACCTTCGAACACTGAAGCTTTCTTT. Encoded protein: CASNESGTGKPSNTEAFF.